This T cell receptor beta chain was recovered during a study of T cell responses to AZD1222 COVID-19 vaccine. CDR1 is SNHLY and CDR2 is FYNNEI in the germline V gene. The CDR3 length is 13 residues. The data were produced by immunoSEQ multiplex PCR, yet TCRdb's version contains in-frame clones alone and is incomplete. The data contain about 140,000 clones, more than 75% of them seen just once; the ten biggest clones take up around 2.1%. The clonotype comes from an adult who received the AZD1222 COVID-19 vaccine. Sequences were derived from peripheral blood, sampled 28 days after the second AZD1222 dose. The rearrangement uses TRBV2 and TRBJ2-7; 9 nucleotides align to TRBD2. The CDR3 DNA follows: TGTGCTAACTCTTGGCGGGAGGGTACGAAGCAGTACTTC. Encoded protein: CANSWREGTKQYF.